This is a list of T cell receptor beta chains from one sample in a study of T-cell reconstitution after alpha-beta-depleted transplantation in children. One entry per CDR3 protein results from TCRdb running MiXCR on the PCR reads. The data contain about 350,000 distinct CDR3 sequences, around 15% of them singletons. The input for sequencing was PBMCs, mostly from graft donor cells, taken 360 days after TCRalphabeta/CD19-depleted stem cell transplant. The receptors here all came from a male patient aged 2-15 years who had a stem cell transplant for acute lymphoblastic leukemia, so the T cells may come from the graft donor. The CDR3 runs from the conserved cysteine through the conserved F or W. D genes are given only for firm matches. Clone size, where shown, is once, few, many, or a class for clones that have expanded.

J: TRBJ2-3
D: .
size: .
V: TRBV5-1
CDR3: CASSLGPSVWTDTQYF
DNA: TGCGCCAGCAGCTTGGGTCCTAGCGTTTGGACAGATACGCAGTATTTT

J: TRBJ2-1
D: TRBD2
size: few
V: TRBV6-4
CDR3: CASSDGASGGYNEQFF
DNA: TGTGCCAGCAGTGATGGCGCTAGCGGGGGATACAATGAGCAGTTCTTC

J: TRBJ2-7
D: .
size: .
V: TRBV6-2/TRBV6-3
CDR3: CASSWTVNYEQYF
DNA: TGTGCCAGCTCATGGACGGTGAACTACGAGCAGTACTTC

J: TRBJ1-1
D: .
size: few
V: TRBV29-1
CDR3: CSVWDVNTEAFF
DNA: TGCAGCGTTTGGGACGTGAACACTGAAGCTTTCTTT

J: TRBJ2-7
D: TRBD2
size: many
V: TRBV12-3/TRBV12-4
CDR3: CASTTGTSGSWQYF
DNA: TGTGCCAGCACCACCGGGACTAGCGGGAGTTGGCAGTACTTC

J: TRBJ1-2
D: .
size: .
V: TRBV4-1
CDR3: CASSHRPFGQNYGYTF
DNA: TGCGCCAGCAGCCACAGGCCTTTTGGGCAAAACTATGGCTACACCTTC

J: TRBJ2-5
D: .
size: few
V: TRBV5-1
CDR3: CASSLTGSWGETQYF
DNA: TGCGCCAGCAGCTTAACAGGGAGCTGGGGAGAGACCCAGTACTTC

J: TRBJ2-3
D: .
size: .
V: TRBV9
CDR3: CASSLNYPDTQYF
DNA: TGTGCCAGCAGCCTAAACTACCCGGATACGCAGTATTTT

J: TRBJ2-5
D: TRBD1
size: few
V: TRBV29-1
CDR3: CSVEDRRGQETFFGIETQYF
DNA: TGCAGCGTTGAAGATCGTCGCGGACAGGAGACCTTTTTTGGGATAGAGACCCAGTACTTC

J: TRBJ2-7
D: TRBD1
size: few
V: TRBV5-1
CDR3: CASSRNRDSSYEQYF
DNA: TGCGCCAGCAGCCGCAACCGGGACAGCTCCTACGAGCAGTACTTC

J: TRBJ2-1
D: .
size: few
V: TRBV4-2
CDR3: CASSQAPGGLSYNEQFF
DNA: TGTGCCAGCAGCCAAGCCCCCGGCGGGCTCTCCTACAATGAGCAGTTCTTC

J: TRBJ2-7
D: TRBD1
size: .
V: TRBV28
CDR3: CASSRQGTPYEQYF
DNA: TGTGCCAGCAGCAGACAGGGGACCCCCTACGAGCAGTACTTC

J: TRBJ2-1
D: .
size: .
V: TRBV4-1
CDR3: CASSQDRGLAGHNEQFF
DNA: TGCGCCAGCAGCCAAGATAGAGGCCTAGCTGGGCACAATGAGCAGTTCTTC

J: TRBJ2-7
D: TRBD1
size: many
V: TRBV27
CDR3: CASSHRTGGRYYEQYF
DNA: TGTGCCAGCAGTCACCGGACAGGGGGAAGATACTACGAGCAGTACTTC

J: TRBJ2-3
D: TRBD2
size: many
V: TRBV28
CDR3: CASSFGGDTDTQYF
DNA: TGTGCCAGCAGTTTTGGGGGGGACACAGATACGCAGTATTTT

J: TRBJ2-5
D: .
size: .
V: TRBV7-8
CDR3: CASRQVGETQYF
DNA: TGTGCCAGCCGACAGGTCGGGGAGACCCAGTACTTC

J: TRBJ2-1
D: .
size: .
V: TRBV4-3
CDR3: CASSQDQVFAEQFF
DNA: TGCGCCAGCAGCCAAGATCAGGTTTTTGCGGAGCAGTTCTTC

J: TRBJ2-3
D: .
size: few
V: TRBV14
CDR3: CASSQVAGYTDTQYF
DNA: TGTGCCAGCAGCCAAGTAGCTGGGTACACAGATACGCAGTATTTT

J: TRBJ2-5
D: .
size: few
V: TRBV29-1
CDR3: CSVGNQETQYF
DNA: TGCAGCGTTGGAAACCAAGAGACCCAGTACTTC

J: TRBJ1-5
D: .
size: many
V: TRBV28
CDR3: CASSLPGQPQHF
DNA: TGTGCCAGCAGTTTACCAGGGCAGCCCCAGCATTTT

J: TRBJ2-7
D: .
size: .
V: TRBV6-2/TRBV6-3
CDR3: CASSYVGLSRGEQYF
DNA: TGTGCCAGCAGTTACGTCGGGCTCAGTCGGGGCGAGCAGTACTTC

J: TRBJ2-2
D: TRBD1
size: .
V: TRBV12-3/TRBV12-4
CDR3: CASRPGTGATGELFF
DNA: TGTGCCAGCAGACCCGGGACAGGGGCCACCGGGGAGCTGTTTTTT

J: TRBJ2-6
D: .
size: many
V: TRBV6-2/TRBV6-3
CDR3: CASSNGGSGANVLTF
DNA: TGTGCCAGCAGTAACGGGGGCTCTGGGGCCAACGTCCTGACTTTC

J: TRBJ2-7
D: TRBD1
size: few
V: TRBV4-3
CDR3: CASSLDDGQVLEQYF
DNA: TGCGCCAGCAGCCTAGACGACGGACAGGTGCTTGAGCAGTACTTC

J: TRBJ2-7
D: .
size: many
V: TRBV28
CDR3: CASSSTAYEQYF
DNA: TGTGCCAGCAGTAGTACAGCTTACGAGCAGTACTTC

J: TRBJ2-4
D: TRBD1
size: few
V: TRBV28
CDR3: CASSFYRGLFINIQYF
DNA: TGTGCCAGCAGTTTCTACAGGGGGTTATTTATAAACATTCAGTACTTC

J: TRBJ2-1
D: TRBD2
size: .
V: TRBV12-3/TRBV12-4
CDR3: CASSVRTSGPNEQFF
DNA: TGTGCCAGCAGCGTAAGGACTAGCGGGCCCAATGAGCAGTTCTTC

J: TRBJ1-3
D: .
size: .
V: TRBV15
CDR3: CATSRDPGQLGNTIYF
DNA: TGTGCCACCAGCAGAGATCCCGGACAGCTTGGAAACACCATATATTTT

J: TRBJ2-3
D: .
size: .
V: TRBV7-9
CDR3: CASSLGPRPGRTQYF
DNA: TGTGCCAGCAGTTTAGGCCCCCGACCGGGACGCACGCAGTATTTT

J: TRBJ2-1
D: .
size: few
V: TRBV10-3
CDR3: CASLGRDESYNEQFF
DNA: TGTGCCAGCCTAGGGCGGGATGAGTCCTACAATGAGCAGTTCTTC

J: TRBJ2-1
D: TRBD2
size: .
V: TRBV15
CDR3: CATSRPSGNTYNEQFF
DNA: TGTGCCACCAGCAGACCTAGCGGGAACACCTACAATGAGCAGTTCTTC

J: TRBJ2-1
D: .
size: .
V: TRBV7-3
CDR3: CASTLGLPSSYNEQFF
DNA: TGTGCCAGCACTCTGGGGCTCCCAAGCTCCTACAATGAGCAGTTCTTC

J: TRBJ2-2
D: TRBD2
size: .
V: TRBV10-1
CDR3: CASSELADLANTGELFF
DNA: TGCGCCAGCAGTGAGCTAGCGGACCTCGCGAACACCGGGGAGCTGTTTTTT

J: TRBJ2-7
D: .
size: .
V: TRBV30
CDR3: CAWSVLSEQYF
DNA: TGTGCCTGGAGTGTACTGAGCGAGCAGTACTTC

J: TRBJ1-1
D: .
size: few
V: TRBV20-1
CDR3: CSAPGPPWSEAFF
DNA: TGCAGTGCCCCGGGACCTCCTTGGTCTGAAGCTTTCTTT

J: TRBJ2-7
D: .
size: few
V: TRBV7-2
CDR3: CASSPRGADRLRNEQYF
DNA: TGTGCCAGCAGCCCCAGGGGGGCAGACAGGTTAAGAAACGAGCAGTACTTC

J: TRBJ2-7
D: .
size: few
V: TRBV28
CDR3: CASSFRGKASYEQYF
DNA: TGTGCCAGCAGTTTTCGGGGAAAGGCAAGCTACGAGCAGTACTTC

J: TRBJ2-1
D: .
size: many
V: TRBV10-3
CDR3: CAISEGIGDYNEQFF
DNA: TGTGCCATCAGTGAGGGGATAGGAGATTACAATGAGCAGTTCTTC

J: TRBJ1-2
D: .
size: .
V: TRBV20-1
CDR3: CSARADSGLGGYTF
DNA: TGCAGTGCTAGAGCTGACAGTGGACTTGGGGGCTACACCTTC

J: TRBJ1-4
D: .
size: many
V: TRBV29-1
CDR3: CSVQGQRNEKLFF
DNA: TGCAGCGTCCAGGGACAACGTAATGAAAAACTGTTTTTT

J: TRBJ1-2
D: .
size: few
V: TRBV11-2
CDR3: CASSSTGFGGGYTF
DNA: TGTGCCAGCAGCTCGACGGGGTTTGGGGGTGGCTACACCTTC

J: TRBJ2-2
D: .
size: .
V: TRBV2
CDR3: CASKGWANTGELFF
DNA: TGTGCCAGCAAGGGGTGGGCGAACACCGGGGAGCTGTTTTTT

J: TRBJ2-2
D: .
size: many
V: TRBV5-1
CDR3: CASSLRTAGELFF
DNA: TGCGCCAGCAGCTTGCGGACTGCCGGGGAGCTGTTTTTT

J: TRBJ2-1
D: .
size: .
V: TRBV30
CDR3: CAWSGGAYNEQFF
DNA: TGTGCCTGGAGTGGCGGGGCGTACAATGAGCAGTTCTTC

J: TRBJ2-7
D: TRBD2
size: few
V: TRBV6-2/TRBV6-3
CDR3: CASTMTSGSYEQYF
DNA: TGTGCCAGCACCATGACTAGCGGGAGTTACGAGCAGTACTTC

J: TRBJ2-7
D: .
size: .
V: TRBV28
CDR3: CASHYIGGVEQYF
DNA: TGTGCCAGCCACTATATCGGGGGTGTAGAGCAGTACTTC

J: TRBJ1-1
D: .
size: many
V: TRBV5-6
CDR3: CASRNSGTPNTEAFF
DNA: TGTGCCAGCAGGAATTCTGGGACGCCGAACACTGAAGCTTTCTTT

J: TRBJ2-4
D: .
size: many
V: TRBV28
CDR3: CASTSTWGLDSLQGKNIQYF
DNA: TGTGCCAGCACCTCTACTTGGGGATTAGACAGTCTTCAGGGCAAAAACATTCAGTACTTC

J: TRBJ1-1
D: TRBD1
size: .
V: TRBV7-2
CDR3: CASSNDRGRRTEAFF
DNA: TGTGCCAGCAGCAATGACAGGGGGCGGAGGACTGAAGCTTTCTTT